The present entry profiles one TCR beta chain with its context. In the source study's methods: Amplification of reference gene primers was used by the study to estimate nucleated cell counts. Assay: immunoSEQ multiplex PCR; the TCRdb copy retains only in-frame clones and omits some. The V and J calls and clone size are taken from that table; D and trimming were inferred from the DNA. The sample holds 77,000 or so clones, around 90% seen once. This specimen belongs to a study of blood T cell repertoires in COVID-19. Across the study: In each case, the material was cDNA or gDNA derived from T cells, B-cell-depleted T cells, or PBMCs.

The receptor was isolated from a man aged 50 to 60 with active COVID-19. The sequenced sample consisted of peripheral blood.

CDR3 sequence reads: CASGQGKGQFF. For the CDR3, the DNA is TGTGCCAGCGGGCAGGGTAAGGGGCAGTTCTTC. The chain links TRBV12-3 or TRBV12-4 to TRBJ2-1; D is perhaps TRBD1 (5 bases). The CDR3 is 11 residues long. V lost 8 bases to trimming and J lost 12 bases, with 14 bases between them.